This T cell receptor beta chain was observed in a study of blood T cell repertoires in COVID-19. About the research overall: Sample material is recorded as cDNA or gDNA derived from T cells, B-cell-depleted T cells, or PBMCs.

From germline, CDR1 is LNHNV and CDR2 YYDKDF (reference sequence). The CDR3 length is 17 residues. Trimming cost V 4 bases and J 0 bases, with 15 bases left between them. Authors' methods: Reference gene primers were amplified, and this amplification served to estimate nucleated cell counts. Some clones are missing from TCRdb's copy, which holds only in-frame ones; the method was immunoSEQ multiplex PCR. The V and J calls and the clone size are those of that table, but D and trimming were determined from the DNA. The sample gives about 84,000 clones, 86% of which show up once; 1.2% is in the top ten.

The V and J genes are TRBV15 and TRBJ1-4, with D possibly matching TRBD1 (5 bases). The sequence was obtained from a man aged 80 or over with active or convalescent COVID-19. Material: peripheral blood. The CDR3 region has the DNA TGTGCCACCAGCACCTTTAGCGGGGGGGCAACTAATGAAAAACTGTTTTTT. As protein: CATSTFSGGATNEKLFF. Drawing the rest from reference TRBV15 and TRBJ1-4, the complete variable domain is DAMVIQNPRYQVTQFGKPVTLSCSQTLNHNVMYWYQQKSSQAPKLLFHYYDKDFNNEADTPDNFQSRRPNTSFCFLDIRSPGLGDTAMYLCATSTFSGGATNEKLFFGSGTQLSVL.